Below, one TCR beta chain is given with its context. No antigen is known for it. These data are taken from a study of shared clonotypes between healthy human individuals. Study-level background: Per-donor plates numbered three CD4 naive, three CD4 memory, two CD8 naive and one CD8 memory.

Several immunoSEQ plates received, in even portions, the genomic DNA of each subset. Produced via immunoSEQ multiplex PCR; TCRdb's table is partial and in-frame only. The table has hundreds of thousands of clones, more than 95% seen once. General study results and limits: Sharing across a few donors was seen in 5% to 5.5% of naive CD4 clonotypes. Generation probability values for non-shared clonotypes were lower than those for clonotypes shared by all four donors.

The CDR3 is 13 residues long. Germline CDR1 is LGHNA and CDR2 is YNFKEQ. Trimming took 1 base from V and 7 from J, leaving 8 bases between them. Only CD45RO-negative cells positively selected for CCR7 counted as naive CD8 cells, so terminally differentiated effector memory CD45RA+ cells were excluded. The origin of this receptor is a man aged 30 to 45 in good health. The sample was naive CD8+ T cells sorted from blood. This rearrangement joins TRBV4-2 to TRBJ2-1, with D uncertain. The CDR3 nucleotides are TGTGCCAGCAGCCAAGCCCCGGAGAATGAGCAGTTCTTC. This sequence encodes CASSQAPENEQFF.